What follows is one T cell receptor beta chain and its context. Antigen: not known. The germline V gene encodes CDR1 LNHDA and CDR2 SQIVND (reference sequence). V was cut by 4 bases and J by 3 bases, with 9 bases left in between. CDR3 length: 13 residues. This entry is derived from a study of OX40 agonist ivuxolimab in advanced cancers. Whole-study context: The dose of intravenous ivuxolimab that patients received every 2 weeks ranged from 0.01 to 10 mg/kg. Findings of the study overall: Circulating CD4+ and CD8+ T cells showed clonal expansion by week 6 at 0.1 to 3.0 mg/kg. Among the least clonally expanded were partial responders at 0.1-3.0 mg/kg.

TCRdb keeps only in-frame clones here, not all; method: immunoSEQ multiplex PCR. The sample includes more than 65,000 clones, approximately 88% seen only once; the top ten take around 0.5%. The source material was CD4+ or CD8+ T cells sorted from blood, sampled in a trial of the OX40 agonist ivuxolimab. V gene TRBV19 combines with J gene TRBJ1-2; D is perhaps TRBD1 (5 bases). This receptor was identified in an adult with an advanced solid tumor such as melanoma, head and neck, liver or kidney cancer. The CDR3 sequence: CASSTPGHYGYTF. CDR3 nucleotides: TGTGCCAGTAGTACACCGGGACACTATGGCTACACCTTC.